This T cell receptor beta chain was retrieved from a study of vaccination effects on CD4 cells after COVID-19. Study-level points and caveats: Both infection-induced and vaccine-induced clones contracted markedly at late post-vaccination timepoints.

Following 10 days of culture, CD4+ T cells were isolated. This individual contracted SARS-CoV-2 between March and December 2020, as verified by PCR. Participants got two doses of BNT162b2 or mRNA-1273 vaccine. Here immunoSEQ multiplex PCR was the method, and the copy in TCRdb shows in-frame clones only, minus some. The profile shows roughly 51,000 clones, around 70% of them singletons. To note about this clone: No antigen is known for it.

V lost 7 bases and J 3 bases, leaving 4 bases between the germline ends. This CDR3 has 11 residues. Germline V CDR1 and CDR2: LNHDA, SQIVND (reference sequence). This sample comprised CD4+ T cells from PBMCs cultured without peptide, obtained after COVID-19 vaccination. The clonotype originates from a human donor who had a prior SARS-CoV-2 infection. The chain combines TRBV19 with TRBJ2-1; D uncertain. In DNA form, the CDR3 reads TGTGCCAGTACTTACTACAATGAGCAGTTCTTC. This codes for CASTYYNEQFF.